The 10 T cell receptor beta chains given below trace back to one sample, sequenced in a study of cytomegalovirus exposure and HLA in healthy donors. The study ran its PCR with 60 Vbeta and 13 Jbeta primers. Sequencing used immunoSEQ multiplex PCR; TCRdb keeps in-frame clones, though not all of them. The sample carries 70,000 to 90,000 clones, around 64% recorded once. Sequencing input: PBMCs. All receptors derive from a man aged 35-49 years in good health and CMV-seropositive.

This chain joins TRBV4-1 and TRBJ1-1; D gene unclear. The V gene's germline CDR1 is MGHRA and CDR2 YSYEKL. V lost 3 bases and J lost 7, with 9 bases in between. CDR3 length: 12 residues. The CDR3 spells CASSQEPSEAFF. CDR3 nucleotides: TGCGCCAGCAGCCAGGAGCCTAGTGAAGCTTTCTTT.

The chain has TRBV27 and TRBJ2-7, with 8 bases lining up with TRBD1. The CDR3 covers 14 residues. Germline V gene lookup returns CDR1 MNHEY and CDR2 SMNVEV (reference sequence). V was pared by 3 bases and J by 1 base, with 2 bases of the junction left unmatched. CDR3 bases: TGTGCCAGCAGTTTTCGGACAGGGTCCTACGAGCAGTACTTC. This encodes CASSFRTGSYEQYF.

The J gene is TRBJ2-7, the V gene TRBV20-1; no clear D. Looked up from germline, CDR1 is DFQATT and CDR2 is SNEGSKA (reference sequence). The V end was cut by 0 bases, the J end by 5 bases, with 5 bases between. The CDR3 sequence is 11 residues long. The DNA of the CDR3 is TGCAGTGCTAGAGATCGGGACGAGCAGTACTTC. This encodes CSARDRDEQYF.

This chain uses TRBV6-5 with TRBJ2-2, with a possible D match to TRBD2 (5 bases). V dropped 3 bases and J dropped 6 bases, with 8 bases sitting between them. The CDR3 is made up of 13 amino acids. Germline V gene lookup returns CDR1 MNHEY and CDR2 SVGAGI. The CDR3 DNA reads TGTGCCAGCAGTTATGTACTAGCCGGGGAGCTGTTTTTT. This gives the protein CASSYVLAGELFF.

This clone was picked up a small number of times. This chain links TRBV6-6 with TRBJ2-7; 8 nucleotides match TRBD2. CDR1 and CDR2 from the germline V gene are MNHNY and SVGAGI (reference sequence). The CDR3 sequence is 15 residues long. V lost 8 bases to trimming and J lost 3 bases; unmatched junction nucleotides: 12. The CDR3 protein is CASRTGAGGGYEQYF. The CDR3, as DNA: TGTGCCAGCCGCACGGGGGCGGGGGGCGGCTACGAGCAGTACTTC.

V gene TRBV6-5 combines with J gene TRBJ2-3; the match to TRBD1 covers 7 bases. The CDR3 totals 14 residues. V gave up 6 bases and J gave up 1 base; unmatched junction bases: 4. Germline V gene data show CDR1 as MNHEY and CDR2 as SVGAGI. CDR3 nucleotide sequence: TGTGCCAGCAGCTATGACAGGGGCACAGATACGCAGTATTTT. Protein: CASSYDRGTDTQYF.

The CDR3, as DNA: TGTGCCAGTATTAGTCGTGGGATAGGGGGTACCTCTGGAAACACCATATATTTT. Protein: CASISRGIGGTSGNTIYF. The rearrangement links TRBV19 to TRBJ1-3; the D gene is possibly TRBD1 (6 bases). This CDR3 contains 18 residues. Germline values: CDR1 LNHDA, CDR2 SQIVND (reference sequence). V was pared by 7 bases and J by 0 bases, with 22 bases between.

The chain recombines TRBV27 with TRBJ2-1; 7 nucleotides align to TRBD2. The germline V gene has CDR1 MNHEY and CDR2 SMNVEV (reference sequence). V shed 2 bases and J 3 bases; nucleotides not matched to a gene: 4. The CDR3 is made up of 15 amino acids. CDR3: CASSLGTTGYNEQFF. The CDR3 bases are TGTGCCAGCAGTTTAGGGACTACCGGCTACAATGAGCAGTTCTTC.

The chain links TRBV9 to TRBJ1-1; unclear D gene. CDR1 and CDR2 from the germline V gene are SGDLS and YYNGEE. V gave up 6 bases and J gave up 0 bases, with 12 bases separating them. This CDR3 comprises 14 residues. CDR3 loop: CASTRSGMNTEAFF. The CDR3 region has the DNA TGTGCCAGCACCCGTAGTGGTATGAACACTGAAGCTTTCTTT.

The table lists this clone with a few counts. The DNA of the CDR3 is TGTGCCAGCACCCATCAGGGTTATAGCAATCAGCCCCAGCATTTT. Residues: CASTHQGYSNQPQHF. This chain uses TRBV28 with TRBJ1-5, with a weak D call TRBD1 (5 bases). CDR1 and CDR2 from the germline V gene are MDHEN and SYDVKM. The V end lost 7 bases, the J end lost 0 bases, and 13 bases lay between the germline ends. CDR3 length: 15 amino acids.